The 5 T cell receptor beta chains given below trace back to one sample, sequenced in a study of breast tumors, draining lymph nodes, adjacent tissues. TCRdb called the multiplex PCR reads again in MiXCR, with one record for every CDR3 protein. This sample carries about 230,000 distinct CDR3 sequences, roughly 30% of them seen once, and the ten largest clones take approximately 1.4%. Axillary draining lymph nodes of breast cancer patients supplied the node samples. Specimen: axillary lymph node tissue. The receptors were gathered from a female donor with breast cancer. Some clones in this sample may be carry-over from other donors' samples.

Note on this clonotype: A junction end diverges from the germline sequence, so it may reflect a read error. The rearrangement links TRBV12-3 or TRBV12-4 to TRBJ2-7; D is undetermined. This CDR3 contains 11 residues. The CDR3 nucleotides are TGTGCCAGCAGTAATAAAAACGAGCAGTGCTTC. Translating it yields CASSNKNEQCF.

The chain combines TRBV15 with TRBJ2-1; 11 nucleotides line up with TRBD1. The CDR3 is 16 amino acids. CDR1 LNHNV and CDR2 YYDKDF come from the germline V gene (reference sequence). The trim removed 3 bases at V and 12 bases at J, leaving 13 bases unmatched. CDR3 DNA: TGTGCCACCAGCAGCCAGGGACAGGGGGGACCGTTGGTGCAGTTCTTC. This codes for CATSSQGQGGPLVQFF.

Comment on this clonotype: Since a much larger clone is just one base distant, this may be a read error. The chain carries TRBV5-1 and TRBJ2-1; 8 nucleotides match TRBD2. The CDR3 runs 18 residues. Germline V gives CDR1 SGHRS, CDR2 YFSETQ. CDR3: CASSLGFGGGLGNNEQSF. The CDR3 DNA reads as TGCGCCAGCAGCTTGGGATTTGGGGGGGGACTAGGAAACAATGAGCAGTCCTTC.

This clonotype was seen at least ten times. This chain connects TRBV12-5 to TRBJ1-5; D unclear. CDR1 LGHNT and CDR2 FRNRAP come from the germline V gene. The CDR3 is made up of 14 amino acids. V was pared by 5 bases and J by 1 base, with 9 bases between. CDR3 loop: CASGVDKSNQPQHF. The CDR3, as DNA: TGTGCTAGTGGTGTTGATAAGAGCAATCAGCCCCAGCATTTT. Variable domain in full (rest from reference TRBV12-5 and TRBJ1-5): DARVTQTPRHKVTEMGQEVTMRCQPILGHNTVFWYRQTMMQGLELLAYFRNRAPLDDSGMPKDRFSAEMPDATLATLKIQPSEPRDSAVYFCASGVDKSNQPQHFGDGTRLSIL.

This clonotype came up many times. This chain links TRBV2 with TRBJ2-7; D gene uncertain. Germline CDR1 is SNHLY and CDR2 is FYNNEI. This CDR3 contains 15 residues. Trimming removed 0 bases from V and 3 bases from J, with 12 bases in between. CDR3 in DNA: TGTGCCAGCAGTGAAGCGCTAACATCGATCTACGAGCAGTACTTC. Protein: CASSEALTSIYEQYF. Using reference TRBV2 and TRBJ2-7 for the parts outside the CDR3, the full variable domain is EPEVTQTPSHQVTQMGQEVILRCVPISNHLYFYWYRQILGQKVEFLVSFYNNEISEKSEIFDDQFSVERPDGSNFTLKIRSTKLEDSAMYFCASSEALTSIYEQYFGPGTRLTVT.